One sample yielded the 16 T cell receptor beta chains listed below, sequenced in a study of T cell clonality in common variable immunodeficiency. Study-level results: Fewer deletions and N-nucleotide insertions were reportedly seen in common variable immunodeficiency TCR beta sequences.

No antigen has been assigned to these receptors. Measured with immunoSEQ multiplex PCR; TCRdb has only the in-frame clones, and not every one. This sample comprises fewer than 35,000 clones, none seen once only. The sequenced sample was peripheral blood mononuclear cells. The receptors here all came from a human donor with common variable immunodeficiency.

By share, this clone counts as medium-sized. The read halts 3 residues ahead of the CDR3 end, with the missing end drawn from the germline J gene. The V call is TRBV15, the J call TRBJ1-6; 7 bases match TRBD1. The J segment lost 1 base and the V segment lost 5 bases, leaving 5 bases of the junction unmatched. Germline assignment: CDR1 LNHNV and CDR2 YYDKDF (reference sequence). CDR3 size: 16 residues. This chain's CDR3 is CATSGQGVSYNSPLHF. CDR3 bases read: TGTGCCACCAGCGGGCAGGGGGTGTCCTATAATTCACCC. Looking up the rest from reference TRBV15 and TRBJ1-6 gives the full variable domain: DAMVIQNPRYQVTQFGKPVTLSCSQTLNHNVMYWYQQKSSQAPKLLFHYYDKDFNNEADTPDNFQSRRPNTSFCFLDIRSPGLGDTAMYLCATSGQGVSYNSPLHFGNGTRLTVT.

Note on this clone: The observed sequence ends 3 residues before the CDR3 terminus, with the missing tail filled in from the germline J gene. V usage is TRBV30 and J usage is TRBJ1-1; D unclear. V dropped 0 bases and J dropped 1 base, with 6 bases sitting between them. Germline V CDR1 and CDR2: GTSNPN, SVGIG (reference sequence). CDR3 length: 13 amino acids. The CDR3 sequence is CAWSVQRNTEAFF. Partial CDR3 DNA: TGTGCCTGGAGTGTTCAGAGGAACACTGAA.

Regarding this clone: Read coverage stops 3 residues before the CDR3 terminus; the germline J gene supplies the remainder. V usage is TRBV5-6 and J usage is TRBJ1-4; TRBD1 is a possible D gene (5 bases). The CDR3 covers 13 residues. Looked up from germline, CDR1 is SGHDT and CDR2 is YYEEEE. V shed 1 base and J shed 8 bases, with 9 bases lying between them. CDR3 DNA, as far as it was read: TGTGCCAGCAGCTTGAGGGGAGGGGAAAAA. Its translation: CASSLRGGEK. The full CDR3 is CASSLRGGEKLFF.

This clone showed up many times. The read ends 3 residues shy of where the CDR3 ends; the end is completed using the germline J gene. V gene TRBV30 combines with J gene TRBJ2-3, with 7 bases identical to TRBD1. Unmatched junction bases numbered 6, after V lost 0 bases and J lost 3 bases. The germline V gene encodes CDR1 GTSNPN and CDR2 SVGIG (reference sequence). The CDR3 is 15 amino acids. The CDR3 loop reads CAWSVTGSGTDTQYF. The part of the CDR3 DNA that was read is TGTGCCTGGAGTGTGACAGGGTCAGGGACAGATACG.

The CDR3 loop reads CSARETGNSPLHF. The sequenced CDR3 bases are TGCAGTGCTAGAGAGACAGGGAATTCACCC. The chain uses TRBV20-1 and TRBJ1-6, with 7 bases identical to TRBD1. The read stops 3 residues short of the end of the CDR3; the missing end is completed from the germline J gene. J gave up 7 bases and V 0 bases, and 0 bases lay outside the gene matches. CDR1 and CDR2 (germline): DFQATT, SNEGSKA (reference sequence). CDR3 length: 13 residues.

As to this clone: The CDR3 end falls 3 residues outside the read, so it is completed with the germline J gene. This chain connects TRBV7-9 to TRBJ1-6; possibly TRBD1 for D (5 bases). CDR3 length: 14 residues. V was clipped by 6 bases and J by 10 bases, with 16 bases between them. CDR1 is SEHNR and CDR2 is FQNEAQ in the germline V gene (reference sequence). The sequenced CDR3 bases are TGTGCCAGCAGTCCCGACAGTTCTCGGTCACCC. This sequence encodes CASSPDSSRSP. The CDR3 in its entirety is CASSPDSSRSPLHF.

This clone was counted ten times or more. The read ends 3 residues shy of where the CDR3 ends; the end is completed using the germline J gene. The V call is TRBV5-1, the J call TRBJ2-5; 9 bases agree with TRBD1. With 2 bases clipped from V and 5 bases from J, the junction kept 7 bases outside the gene matches. This CDR3 region has 15 residues. The germline V gene encodes CDR1 SGHRS and CDR2 YFSETQ. The sequenced CDR3 bases are TGCGCCAGCAGCTTACAGGGGGCGCTTACCGAGACC. This codes for CASSLQGALTET. The CDR3, in full, reads CASSLQGALTETQYF.

About this clone itself: With the read ending 3 residues before the CDR3 end, the germline J gene is used to fill in that end. V gene TRBV7-9 combines with J gene TRBJ1-1, with 11 bases aligning to TRBD1. This CDR3 is 14 amino acids long. Germline CDR1 is SEHNR and CDR2 is FQNEAQ (reference sequence). Trimming at V came to 4 bases and at J to 5 bases, leaving 3 bases not matched to a gene. CDR3 region: CASSSGTGGTEAFF. The sequenced part of the CDR3 DNA is TGTGCCAGCAGCTCCGGGACAGGGGGGACTGAA.

This clone was seen ten or more times. The read comes to an end 3 residues before the CDR3 does, leaving the germline J gene to fill in the end. V usage is TRBV7-3 and J usage is TRBJ2-6, with D tentatively TRBD1 (5 bases). The CDR3 contains 15 residues. Germline V gene lookup returns CDR1 SGHTA and CDR2 FQGTGA. Trimming left V 6 bases short and J 1 base short, with 10 bases between. This CDR3 reads CASRGLASGANVLTF. Partial CDR3 DNA: TGTGCCAGCAGGGGGCTCGCGTCTGGGGCCAACGTC.

By sample fraction, this clone is medium-sized. The CDR3 end falls 3 residues outside the read, so it is completed with the germline J gene. The chain combines TRBV7-8 with TRBJ2-1; 8 nucleotides match TRBD2. Trimming cost V 1 base and J 4 bases; bases outside gene matches: 6. The germline CDR1 and CDR2 sequences are SGHVS and FQNEAQ. The CDR3 length is 16 residues. The chain's CDR3 is CASSLGGGGTYNEQFF. CDR3 bases read: TGTGCCAGCAGCTTAGGAGGCGGGGGGACGTACAATGAG.

There are many counts of this clone. The read falls 3 residues short of the CDR3 end, and the missing part is taken from the germline J gene. The rearrangement links TRBV20-1 to TRBJ2-5; 9 nucleotides line up with TRBD1. This CDR3 comprises 15 residues. The V and J ends lost 0 bases and 4 bases, in that order; junction bases with no gene match: 6. Germline-derived CDR1 and CDR2 are DFQATT and SNEGSKA (reference sequence). CDR3 DNA, as far as it was read: TGCAGTGCTAGAGATGCGGGACAGGGAAGAGAGACC. Translation: CSARDAGQGRET. The full CDR3 is CSARDAGQGRETQYF.

Comment on this clone: The read terminates 3 residues before the CDR3 end, so the remaining end is supplied by the germline J gene. The rearrangement links TRBV7-3 to TRBJ2-2, with unresolved D. This CDR3 spans 14 amino acids. Germline-derived CDR1 and CDR2 are SGHTA and FQGTGA. V lost 4 bases to trimming and J lost 2 bases, with 8 bases between them. CDR3 amino acids: CASSSLANTGELFF. The sequenced part of the CDR3 DNA is TGTGCCAGCAGCTCCTTAGCAAACACCGGGGAG.

This clone appeared many times. The read is 3 residues too short to cover the CDR3 end, so that end is filled in from the germline J gene. The genes are TRBV2 and TRBJ2-2, with 8 bases fitting TRBD1. Germline loops: CDR1 SNHLY, CDR2 FYNNEI. V lost 6 bases to trimming and J lost 2 bases; unmatched junction nucleotides: 5. This CDR3 has 15 residues. CDR3 amino acids: CASRVGQGNTGELFF. Incomplete CDR3 DNA: TGTGCCAGCAGGGTTGGACAGGGCAACACCGGGGAG.

The table lists this clone with many counts. The read finishes 3 residues shy of the CDR3 end, and the germline J gene is used to complete it. The gene calls are TRBV7-6 and TRBJ1-3, with D tentatively TRBD1 (5 bases). The V and J ends lost 1 base and 0 bases respectively, with 10 bases between them. CDR3 size: 16 residues. Per the germline V gene, CDR1 is SGHVS and CDR2 is FNYEAQ. The CDR3 spells CASSLGQTHSGNTIYF. The part of the CDR3 DNA that was read is TGTGCCAGCAGCTTAGGACAGACCCACTCTGGAAACACC.

In this sample, this clone turned up many times. With the read ending 3 residues before the CDR3 end, the germline J gene is used to fill in that end. The rearrangement links TRBV30 to TRBJ2-5; D perhaps matches TRBD1 (5 bases). CDR3 length: 13 amino acids. Germline CDR1 reads GTSNPN; CDR2 reads SVGIG (reference sequence). The V end was cut by 0 bases, the J end by 4 bases, with 9 bases between. The CDR3 DNA, read in part, is TGTGCCTGGAGTGTCGTGGGGCCAGAGACC. Protein: CAWSVVGPET. The full CDR3 protein reads CAWSVVGPETQYF.

In regard to this clone: Coverage ceases 3 residues before the CDR3 finishes, and the germline J gene fills in the end. The gene calls are TRBV5-1 and TRBJ2-3; D may be TRBD2 (5 bases). V lost 1 base and J lost 2, with 14 bases in between. Germline V gene sequence: CDR1 SGHRS, CDR2 YFSETQ. The CDR3 spans 16 residues. Incomplete CDR3 DNA: TGCGCCAGCAGCTTGACGAGCGGAAGCTTCACAGATACG. Its translation: CASSLTSGSFTDT. The complete CDR3 sequence is CASSLTSGSFTDTQYF.